These 19 T cell receptor beta chains were sequenced from one sample in a study of T cell changes during pregnancy in multiple sclerosis. Sequencing was performed with immunoSEQ multiplex PCR; in TCRdb, only in-frame clones are kept and a portion is missing. Counted here are about 40,000 clones, 80% to 90% occurring once; the ten biggest clones make up 0.51%. Sample: CD4+ T cells from peripheral blood mononuclear cells, taken in the first trimester of pregnancy. These receptors were taken from a female donor with multiple sclerosis, enrolled in a pregnancy study.

The chain employs TRBV27 and TRBJ1-2; 12 positions agree with TRBD1. V gave up 11 bases and J gave up 4 bases; unmatched junction bases: 11. Per germline, CDR1 MNHEY and CDR2 SMNVEV (reference sequence). This CDR3 region has 15 residues. The CDR3 here is CAAGTGGGWGYGYTF. The CDR3 DNA is TGTGCCGCCGGGACAGGGGGCGGGTGGGGCTATGGCTACACCTTC.

The chain links TRBV29-1 to TRBJ1-1; possible D gene TRBD1, 5 bases. Germline CDR1 and CDR2: SQVTM and ANQGSEA. The CDR3 spans 11 residues. Trimming took 7 bases from V and 5 from J, leaving 11 bases between them. The CDR3 sequence is CSGSQGTEAFF. The CDR3 nucleotides are TGCAGCGGCTCTCAGGGAACTGAAGCTTTCTTT.

The chain recombines TRBV12-5 with TRBJ2-7; 9 nucleotides align to TRBD1. Germline V gene lookup returns CDR1 LGHNT and CDR2 FRNRAP. Trimming removed 0 bases from V and 6 bases from J; junction bases left unmatched: 9. The CDR3 totals 16 residues. CDR3 sequence: CASGLVLTDRGSEQYF. The CDR3, as DNA: TGTGCTAGTGGTTTGGTACTTACGGACAGGGGATCCGAGCAGTACTTC.

This sequence joins TRBV2 and TRBJ2-7; D is unresolved. CDR3 length equals 14 residues. V was shortened by 11 bases and J by 0 bases, with 17 bases between the two germline ends. Germline V gives CDR1 SNHLY, CDR2 FYNNEI. CDR3 protein: CACKRSESSYEQYF. The CDR3 region has the DNA TGTGCCTGTAAGCGTAGTGAAAGCTCCTACGAGCAGTACTTC.

This chain links TRBV7-3 with TRBJ2-7; 10 bases are shared with TRBD1. This CDR3 comprises 14 residues. Per germline, CDR1 SGHTA and CDR2 FQGTGA. V lost 3 bases, J lost 4 bases, and 3 bases stayed unmatched. CDR3 sequence (DNA): TGTGCCAGCAGCTTGACAGGGGGCGCGTACGAGCAGTACTTC. Protein sequence: CASSLTGGAYEQYF.

The rearrangement joins TRBV10-3 to TRBJ1-6; D is ambiguous. Germline values: CDR1 ENHRY, CDR2 SYGVKD. The V end lost 0 bases, the J end lost 10 bases, and 4 bases lay between the germline ends. This CDR3 has 12 amino acids. The chain's CDR3 is CAISESESPLHF. The CDR3 bases are TGTGCCATCAGTGAGTCGGAGTCACCCCTCCACTTT.

The chain uses TRBV2 and TRBJ2-7; D may be TRBD2 (6 bases). Germline V gene sequence: CDR1 SNHLY, CDR2 FYNNEI. Trimming shortened V by 5 bases and J by 4 bases, and 15 bases separated the two germline ends. This CDR3 comprises 14 residues. Written as DNA, the CDR3 is TGTGCCAGCAGTCTACAATTGGGACTTTACGAGCAGTACTTC. It encodes CASSLQLGLYEQYF.

Turning to this clone: Different DNA sequences within this sample yield the same CDR3. The J gene is TRBJ2-7, the V gene TRBV7-9; 9 bases fit TRBD1. This CDR3 is 14 amino acids long. The germline V gene encodes CDR1 SEHNR and CDR2 FQNEAQ (reference sequence). V lost 4 bases to trimming and J lost 1 base; unmatched junction nucleotides: 2. The CDR3 protein is CASSSDRGSYEQYF. CDR3 coding DNA: TGTGCCAGCAGCTCGGACAGGGGATCCTACGAGCAGTACTTC.

The chain combines TRBV30 with TRBJ1-1, with D perhaps TRBD1 (5 bases). This CDR3 region has 13 residues. Deletions cut 4 bases from V and 0 bases from J, with 9 bases between. Germline V lookup: CDR1 GTSNPN, CDR2 SVGIG (reference sequence). DNA of the CDR3: TGTGCCTGGACTGGACATTTGAACACTGAAGCTTTCTTT. This sequence encodes CAWTGHLNTEAFF. Together with reference TRBV30 and TRBJ1-1, the CDR3 gives the full variable domain: SQTIHQWPATLVQPVGSPLSLECTVEGTSNPNLYWYRQAAGRGLQLLFYSVGIGQISSEVPQNLSASRPQDRQFILSSKKLLLSDSGFYLCAWTGHLNTEAFFGQGTRLTVV.

This clone was seen only a few times. This sequence joins TRBV19 and TRBJ1-5; unclear D gene. CDR3 length: 16 amino acids. Germline V gene sequence: CDR1 LNHDA, CDR2 SQIVND (reference sequence). V lost 3 bases and J lost 0, with 12 bases in between. The CDR3 reads CASSIPPTISNQPQHF. In nucleotides, the CDR3 is TGTGCCAGTAGTATCCCCCCTACTATTAGCAATCAGCCCCAGCATTTT.

The rearrangement links TRBV2 to TRBJ1-1; tentative D call: TRBD1 (5 bases). V lost 4 bases to trimming and J lost 3 bases, with 12 bases between them. The CDR3 contains 14 residues. The germline V gene encodes CDR1 SNHLY and CDR2 FYNNEI. The CDR3 region has the DNA TGTGCCAGCAGTGGGCAGGGTCTGGACACTGAAGCTTTCTTT. Translation: CASSGQGLDTEAFF.

The V call is TRBV30, the J call TRBJ2-7, with 9 bases that match TRBD1. Germline-derived CDR1 and CDR2 are GTSNPN and SVGIG (reference sequence). This CDR3 spans 14 amino acids. With V trimmed by 1 base and J by 7 bases, 8 bases remained unmatched. The CDR3 loop is CAWSGPGQGGEQYF. Written as DNA, the CDR3 is TGTGCCTGGAGTGGTCCGGGACAGGGTGGGGAGCAGTACTTC.

The chain combines TRBV5-4 with TRBJ1-4; D is possibly TRBD1 (5 bases). Trimming shortened V by 4 bases and J by 5 bases, and 21 bases separated the two germline ends. This CDR3 is built from 17 residues. The germline V gene has CDR1 SGHNT and CDR2 YYREEE (reference sequence). The CDR3 protein is CASSQEGITAGNEKLFF. CDR3 sequence (DNA): TGTGCCAGCAGCCAGGAGGGGATTACCGCGGGGAATGAAAAACTGTTTTTT.

The chain recombines TRBV2 with TRBJ2-5, with a possible D match to TRBD2 (6 bases). Trimming removed 6 bases from V and 5 bases from J, with 13 bases in between. Germline-derived CDR1 and CDR2 are SNHLY and FYNNEI. The CDR3 contains 13 residues. The DNA for the CDR3 is TGTGCCAGCAGCTTCGGGGGTGGGGAGACCCAGTACTTC. Translated: CASSFGGGETQYF.

This sequence joins TRBV6-5 and TRBJ1-3; D ambiguous. Germline loops: CDR1 MNHEY, CDR2 SVGAGI. V was cut by 2 bases and J by 1 base, with 9 bases left in between. This CDR3 has 15 residues. DNA of the CDR3: TGTGCCAGCAGTTACACAACAGAATCTGGAAACACCATATATTTT. As protein: CASSYTTESGNTIYF.

The V call is TRBV7-2, the J call TRBJ1-2; the match to TRBD1 covers 8 bases. V trimming: 4 bases; J trimming: 4 bases; junction bases outside the gene matches: 11. CDR1 and CDR2 (germline): SGHTA, FQGNSA. The CDR3 is made up of 16 amino acids. The CDR3 sequence is CASSSRSTGEGYGYTF. In DNA, the CDR3 is TGTGCCAGCAGCTCCCGCTCGACAGGGGAGGGCTATGGCTACACCTTC.

The chain recombines TRBV18 with TRBJ1-4, with 8 positions matching TRBD1. Looked up from germline, CDR1 is KGHSH and CDR2 is LQKENI. V was pared by 3 bases and J by 3 bases, with 6 bases of the junction left unmatched. The CDR3 extends over 16 amino acids. The CDR3 is CASSPQQGESNEKLFF. In DNA form, the CDR3 reads TGTGCCAGCTCACCTCAACAGGGGGAATCTAATGAAAAACTGTTTTTT.

The chain uses TRBV14 and TRBJ2-1; possible D gene TRBD2, 6 bases. CDR1 and CDR2 (germline): SGHDN, FVKESK. CDR3 length: 14 amino acids. The V and J ends lost 3 bases and 9 bases respectively, with 15 bases between them. The CDR3 sequence is CASSHSSEGIEQFF. CDR3 nucleotide sequence: TGTGCCAGCAGCCATTCTAGCGAAGGAATTGAGCAGTTCTTC.

The chain uses TRBV6-5 and TRBJ1-6, with no clear D. Trimming took 11 bases from V and 0 from J, leaving 8 bases between them. The CDR3 loop spans 13 amino acids. Germline V CDR1 and CDR2: MNHEY, SVGAGI. This CDR3 reads CAGGSSYNSPLHF. DNA of the CDR3: TGTGCCGGCGGGAGCTCCTATAATTCACCCCTCCACTTT.